This T cell receptor beta chain was sequenced during a study of control samples from healthy donors and cancer patients. With V trimmed by 6 bases and J by 5 bases, 7 bases remained unmatched. The CDR3 is made up of 15 amino acids. Germline assignment: CDR1 MNHEY and CDR2 SVGAGI. Only in-frame clones appear in the TCRdb table, and some are missing; sequencing was by immunoSEQ multiplex PCR. The sample carries under 95,000 clones, 91% recorded once. The count of this clone is one. This TCR was sampled from a woman aged 25 to 39 in good health. The sequenced sample was blood. The chain uses TRBV6-5 and TRBJ2-1; 10 bases map to TRBD2. This CDR3 is CASSPEAGGHNEQFF. The CDR3 bases are TGTGCCAGCAGCCCCGAAGCGGGGGGGCACAATGAGCAGTTCTTC.